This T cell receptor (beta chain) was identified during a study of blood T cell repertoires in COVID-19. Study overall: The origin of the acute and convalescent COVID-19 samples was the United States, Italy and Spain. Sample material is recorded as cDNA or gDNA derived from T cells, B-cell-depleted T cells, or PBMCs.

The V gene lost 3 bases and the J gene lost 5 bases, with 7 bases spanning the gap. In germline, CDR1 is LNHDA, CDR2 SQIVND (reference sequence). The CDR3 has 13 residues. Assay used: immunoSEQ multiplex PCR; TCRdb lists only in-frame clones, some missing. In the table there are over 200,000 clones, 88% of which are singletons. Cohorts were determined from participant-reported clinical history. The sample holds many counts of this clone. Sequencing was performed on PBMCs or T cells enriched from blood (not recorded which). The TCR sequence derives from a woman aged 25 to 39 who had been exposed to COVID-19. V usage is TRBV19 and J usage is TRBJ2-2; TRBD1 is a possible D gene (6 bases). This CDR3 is CASSIRGTGELFF. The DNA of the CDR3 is TGTGCCAGTAGTATTAGGGGGACCGGGGAGCTGTTTTTT.